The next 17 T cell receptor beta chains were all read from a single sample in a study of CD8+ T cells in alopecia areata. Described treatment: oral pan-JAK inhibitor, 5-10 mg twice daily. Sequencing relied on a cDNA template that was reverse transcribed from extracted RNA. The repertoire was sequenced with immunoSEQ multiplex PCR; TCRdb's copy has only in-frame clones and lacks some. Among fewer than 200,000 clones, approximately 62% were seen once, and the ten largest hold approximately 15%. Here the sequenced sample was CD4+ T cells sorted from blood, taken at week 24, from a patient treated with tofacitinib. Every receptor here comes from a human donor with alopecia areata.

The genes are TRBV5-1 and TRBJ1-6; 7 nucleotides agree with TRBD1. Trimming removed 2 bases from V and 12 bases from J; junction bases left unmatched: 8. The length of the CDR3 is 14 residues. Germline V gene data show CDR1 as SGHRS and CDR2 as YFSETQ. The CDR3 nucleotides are TGCGCCAGCAGCTTTACCGGGACAGAAGGACCCCTCCACTTT. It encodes CASSFTGTEGPLHF.

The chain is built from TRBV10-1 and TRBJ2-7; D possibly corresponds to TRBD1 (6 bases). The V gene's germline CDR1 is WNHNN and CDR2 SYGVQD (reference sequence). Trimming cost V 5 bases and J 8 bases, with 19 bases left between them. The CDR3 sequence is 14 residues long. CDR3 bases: TGCGCCAGCAGTTCAAGACAGGTCGGGGCGAAGCAGTACTTC. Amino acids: CASSSRQVGAKQYF.

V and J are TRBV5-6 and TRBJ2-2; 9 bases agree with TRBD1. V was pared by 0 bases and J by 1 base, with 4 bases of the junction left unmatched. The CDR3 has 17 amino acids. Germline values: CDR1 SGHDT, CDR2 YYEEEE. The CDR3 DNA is TGTGCCAGCAGCTTGGCGTGGACAGGGGTGAACACCGGGGAGCTGTTTTTT. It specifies CASSLAWTGVNTGELFF.

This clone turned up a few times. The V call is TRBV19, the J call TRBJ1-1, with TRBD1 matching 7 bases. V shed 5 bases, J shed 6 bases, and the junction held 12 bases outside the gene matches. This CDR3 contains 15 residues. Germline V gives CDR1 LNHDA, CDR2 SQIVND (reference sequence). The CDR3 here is CASSSTGAAWAEAFF. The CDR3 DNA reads TGTGCCAGTAGTTCAACAGGGGCCGCCTGGGCTGAAGCTTTCTTT.

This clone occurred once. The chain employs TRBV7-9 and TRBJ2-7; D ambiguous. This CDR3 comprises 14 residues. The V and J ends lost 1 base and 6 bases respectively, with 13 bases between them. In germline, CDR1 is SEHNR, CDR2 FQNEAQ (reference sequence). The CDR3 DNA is TGTGCCAGCAGCTTAGTAGCCAAACCAGGCGAGCAGTACTTC. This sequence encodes CASSLVAKPGEQYF.

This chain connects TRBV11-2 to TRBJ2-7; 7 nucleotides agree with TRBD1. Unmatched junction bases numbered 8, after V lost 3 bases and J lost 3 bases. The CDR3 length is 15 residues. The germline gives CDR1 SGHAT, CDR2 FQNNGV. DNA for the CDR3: TGTGCCAGCAGCTTTTCCAGGACAGGAGTCTACGAGCAGTACTTC. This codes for CASSFSRTGVYEQYF.

The CDR3: CASSAGTGPSYEQYF. The CDR3 bases are TGTGCCAGCAGCGCCGGGACAGGGCCTTCGTACGAGCAGTACTTC. The rearrangement uses TRBV14 and TRBJ2-7; 9 bases map to TRBD1. V shed 5 bases and J 4 bases; nucleotides not matched to a gene: 9. Germline CDR1 reads SGHDN; CDR2 reads FVKESK. The CDR3 consists of 15 residues.

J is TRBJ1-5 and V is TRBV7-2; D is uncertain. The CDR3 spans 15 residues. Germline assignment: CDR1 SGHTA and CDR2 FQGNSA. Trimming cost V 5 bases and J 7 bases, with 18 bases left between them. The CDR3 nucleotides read TGTGCCAGCAGCCCGGCGGGCGGCGTGGGGCAGCCCCAGCATTTT. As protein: CASSPAGGVGQPQHF.

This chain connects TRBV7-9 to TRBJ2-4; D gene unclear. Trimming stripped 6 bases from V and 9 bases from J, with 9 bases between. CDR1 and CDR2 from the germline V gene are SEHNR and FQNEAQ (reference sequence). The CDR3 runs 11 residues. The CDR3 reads CASSRSGIQYF. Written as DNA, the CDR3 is TGTGCCAGCAGTCGAAGTGGCATTCAGTACTTC.

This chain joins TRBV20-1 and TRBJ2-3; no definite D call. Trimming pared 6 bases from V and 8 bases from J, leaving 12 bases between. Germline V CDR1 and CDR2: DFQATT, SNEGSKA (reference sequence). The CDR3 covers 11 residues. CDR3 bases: TGCAGTGCAGTACAAGGGCGTACGCAGTATTTT. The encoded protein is CSAVQGRTQYF.

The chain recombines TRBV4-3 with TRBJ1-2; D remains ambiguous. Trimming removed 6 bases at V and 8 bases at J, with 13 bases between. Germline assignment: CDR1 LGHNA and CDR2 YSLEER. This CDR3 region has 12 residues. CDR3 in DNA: TGCGCCAGCAGAAGGATCGGGTACGGCTACACCTTC. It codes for CASRRIGYGYTF.

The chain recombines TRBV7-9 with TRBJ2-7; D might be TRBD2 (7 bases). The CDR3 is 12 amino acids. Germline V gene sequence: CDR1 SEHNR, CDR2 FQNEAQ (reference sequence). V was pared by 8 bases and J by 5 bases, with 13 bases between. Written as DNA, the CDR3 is TGTGCCAGCTCGGGGGGCAACGACGAGCAGTACTTC. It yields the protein CASSGGNDEQYF.

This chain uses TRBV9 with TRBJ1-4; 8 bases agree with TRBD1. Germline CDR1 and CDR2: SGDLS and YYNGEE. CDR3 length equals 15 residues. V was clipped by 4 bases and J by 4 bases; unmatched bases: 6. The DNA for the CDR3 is TGTGCCAGCAGCAGCCGGGACAGGTATAATGAAAAACTGTTTTTT. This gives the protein CASSSRDRYNEKLFF.

CDR3 in amino acids: CAWRGYGEKLFF. The DNA of the CDR3 is TGTGCCTGGAGGGGATACGGTGAAAAACTGTTTTTT. The chain links TRBV30 to TRBJ1-4; D uncertain. Germline-derived CDR1 and CDR2 are GTSNPN and SVGIG (reference sequence). Trimming shortened V by 3 bases and J by 7 bases, and 9 bases separated the two germline ends. CDR3 length: 12 residues.

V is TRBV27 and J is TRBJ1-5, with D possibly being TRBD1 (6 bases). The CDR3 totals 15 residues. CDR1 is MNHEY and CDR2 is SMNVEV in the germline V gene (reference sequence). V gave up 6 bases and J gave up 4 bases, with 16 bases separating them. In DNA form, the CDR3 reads TGTGCCAGCAGCCCATGGCAGGGGTATAATCAGCCCCAGCATTTT. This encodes CASSPWQGYNQPQHF.

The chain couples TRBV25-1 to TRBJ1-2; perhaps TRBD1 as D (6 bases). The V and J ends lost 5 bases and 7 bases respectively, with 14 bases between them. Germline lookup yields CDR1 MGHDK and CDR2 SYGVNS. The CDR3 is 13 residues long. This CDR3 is CASSLRRGFGYTF. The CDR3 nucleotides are TGTGCCAGCAGTCTCAGGAGGGGGTTTGGCTACACCTTC.

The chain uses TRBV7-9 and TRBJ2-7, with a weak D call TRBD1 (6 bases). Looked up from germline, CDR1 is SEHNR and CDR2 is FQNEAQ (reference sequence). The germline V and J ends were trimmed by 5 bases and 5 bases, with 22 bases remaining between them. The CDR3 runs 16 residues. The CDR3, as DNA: TGTGCCAGCAGCGGAGACCCGGGACATTGGAGGAACGAGCAGTACTTC. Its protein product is CASSGDPGHWRNEQYF.